The 23 T cell receptor beta chains below were found in one sample sequenced in a study of blood T cell repertoires in COVID-19. Profiling relied on immunoSEQ multiplex PCR, and the TCRdb table lists in-frame clones only, not all of them. The sample yields 210,000 or so clones, around four fifths seen once. The sequenced sample consisted of peripheral blood. The receptors come from a woman in her 70s with active or convalescent COVID-19.

The chain couples TRBV5-1 to TRBJ1-1; no clear D. V dropped 6 bases and J dropped 5 bases, with 17 bases sitting between them. This CDR3 region has 14 residues. The germline gives CDR1 SGHRS, CDR2 YFSETQ. CDR3 in amino acids: CASNPTGSGTEAFF. The CDR3 bases are TGCGCCAGCAACCCAACCGGGAGTGGTACTGAAGCTTTCTTT.

This clone showed up just once. The chain uses TRBV7-2 and TRBJ2-1; no firm D call. V was shortened by 1 base and J by 0 bases, with 4 bases between the two germline ends. CDR3 size: 14 residues. The germline V gene has CDR1 SGHTA and CDR2 FQGNSA. CDR3 nucleotide sequence: TGTGCCAGCAGCTTAGGCGCCTCCTACAATGAGCAGTTCTTC. Residues: CASSLGASYNEQFF. The full variable domain, rest sourced from reference TRBV7-2 and TRBJ2-1, is GAGVSQSPSNKVTEKGKDVELRCDPISGHTALYWYRQSLGQGLEFLIYFQGNSAPDKSGLPSDRFSAERTGGSVSTLTIQRTQQEDSAVYLCASSLGASYNEQFFGPGTRLTVL.

The gene calls are TRBV5-1 and TRBJ1-2; TRBD1 matches at 9 bases. The V gene end was trimmed by 4 bases and the J gene end by 3 bases; junction bases not matched to a gene: 4. This CDR3 region has 14 residues. The germline gives CDR1 SGHRS, CDR2 YFSETQ. The chain's CDR3 is CASSPGDRDYGYTF. The CDR3 coding sequence is TGCGCCAGCAGCCCTGGGGACAGGGACTATGGCTACACCTTC.

This chain's CDR3 is CASSRTVNDNQPQHF. CDR3 nucleotides: TGTGCCAGCTCAAGGACAGTCAATGACAATCAGCCCCAGCATTTT. This chain uses TRBV18 with TRBJ1-5, with a tentative D call TRBD1 (6 bases). There are 15 residues in the CDR3. Germline lookup yields CDR1 KGHSH and CDR2 LQKENI. The V and J ends lost 5 bases and 3 bases respectively, with 14 bases between them.

Only one count was recorded for this clone. This chain uses TRBV6-5 with TRBJ2-2, with D possibly matching TRBD1 (6 bases). The CDR3 is made up of 13 amino acids. Between the trimmed V and J ends, which lost 7 bases and 7 bases, there was a span of 13 bases. Per the germline V gene, CDR1 is MNHEY and CDR2 is SVGAGI. The CDR3 spells CASTNGQIGELFF. CDR3 DNA: TGTGCCAGCACCAACGGACAGATCGGGGAGCTGTTTTTT.

This clone has just one count. The chain is built from TRBV11-3 and TRBJ2-7, with TRBD2 identical over 9 bases. Per germline, CDR1 SGHNT and CDR2 YENEEA. J lost 0 bases, V lost 5 bases, and 2 bases had no gene match. This CDR3 spans 14 amino acids. The CDR3 loop reads CASSRSGSSYEQYF. CDR3 DNA: TGTGCCAGCAGCCGTAGCGGGAGCTCCTACGAGCAGTACTTC.

This clone was seen just once. The chain couples TRBV3-1 (or the pseudogene TRBV3-2) to TRBJ1-2; D possibly corresponds to TRBD1 (6 bases). The germline CDR1 and CDR2 sequences are LGHDT and YNNKEL (reference sequence). The CDR3 is 15 residues long. The V end was cut by 3 bases, the J end by 4 bases, with 15 bases between. DNA for the CDR3: TGTGCCAGCAGCCATAAAACAGGGAGCGGCTATGGCTACACCTTC. It translates to CASSHKTGSGYGYTF.

The chain couples TRBV3-1 (or the pseudogene TRBV3-2) to TRBJ2-7, with D maybe TRBD1 (6 bases). CDR3 size: 13 residues. CDR1 LGHDT and CDR2 YNNKEL come from the germline V gene (reference sequence). With 4 bases removed from V and 5 bases from J, the gap between germline ends came to 12 bases. CDR3 amino acids: CASSPQGVNEQYF. The CDR3 region has the DNA TGTGCCAGCAGCCCACAGGGAGTCAACGAGCAGTACTTC.

The chain is built from TRBV28 and TRBJ2-3, with 11 nucleotides matching TRBD2. CDR1 and CDR2 from the germline V gene are MDHEN and SYDVKM. Germline trimming cut 5 bases from V and 8 bases from J; bases unmatched to any gene: 15. The CDR3 contains 17 residues. The CDR3 coding sequence is TGTGCCAGCAGTCTCGGAACTAGCGGGGGACCACAGGGTACGCAGTATTTT. Protein product: CASSLGTSGGPQGTQYF. Looking up the rest from reference TRBV28 and TRBJ2-3 gives the full variable domain: DVKVTQSSRYLVKRTGEKVFLECVQDMDHENMFWYRQDPGLGLRLIYFSYDVKMKEKGDIPEGYSVSREKKERFSLILESASTNQTSMYLCASSLGTSGGPQGTQYFGPGTRLTVL.

V and J are TRBV19 and TRBJ1-3; TRBD1 aligns across 7 bases. V shed 8 bases, J shed 2 bases, and the junction held 3 bases outside the gene matches. Germline V gene data show CDR1 as LNHDA and CDR2 as SQIVND (reference sequence). CDR3 length: 13 residues. This CDR3 is CASFTGAGNTIYF. The CDR3 nucleotides read TGTGCCAGTTTCACAGGGGCTGGAAACACCATATATTTT.

This chain connects TRBV24-1 to TRBJ2-3, with 9 bases that match TRBD1. Trimming took 3 bases from V and 9 from J; bases not matched to a gene: 6. Germline V gene data show CDR1 as KGHDR and CDR2 as SFDVKD. This CDR3 spans 14 amino acids. The CDR3 DNA reads TGTGCCACCAGTGATGCCACAGGGGGCAGGACGCAGTATTTT. It encodes CATSDATGGRTQYF.

The rearrangement uses TRBV7-2 and TRBJ1-5, with a tentative D call TRBD1 (6 bases). Per the germline V gene, CDR1 is SGHTA and CDR2 is FQGNSA. The V end lost 5 bases, the J end lost 3 bases, and 11 bases lay between the germline ends. There are 14 residues in the CDR3. In DNA, the CDR3 is TGTGCCAGCAGCCTGGACAGCCTCAATCAGCCCCAGCATTTT. It encodes CASSLDSLNQPQHF.

V gene TRBV18 combines with J gene TRBJ2-2, with 11 positions matching TRBD1. CDR1 is KGHSH, CDR2 LQKENI, per germline. The CDR3 consists of 15 residues. The V gene end was trimmed by 8 bases and the J gene end by 6 bases; junction bases not matched to a gene: 8. CDR3 sequence reads: CASPAGTGGSGELFF. The CDR3 DNA follows: TGTGCCAGCCCTGCCGGGACAGGGGGATCCGGGGAGCTGTTTTTT.

The J gene is TRBJ2-5, the V gene TRBV2; 12 bases are a match to TRBD2. The V segment lost 1 base and the J segment 5 bases; nucleotides outside the gene matches: 8. The CDR3 is made up of 17 amino acids. Germline-derived CDR1 and CDR2 are SNHLY and FYNNEI. CDR3 amino acids: CASSEGLAGGPDETQYF. The CDR3 region has the DNA TGTGCCAGCAGTGAAGGGCTAGCGGGAGGGCCTGATGAGACCCAGTACTTC.

This chain uses TRBV7-9 with TRBJ2-4; tentative D call: TRBD2 (6 bases). Germline V lookup: CDR1 SEHNR, CDR2 FQNEAQ (reference sequence). The CDR3 covers 17 residues. Trimming stripped 5 bases from V and 0 bases from J, with 17 bases between. CDR3 bases: TGTGCCAGCAGCCAACGACGGGGGAACTTAGCCAAAAACATTCAGTACTTC. Protein sequence: CASSQRRGNLAKNIQYF.

The chain has TRBV28 and TRBJ2-1; D is possibly TRBD1 (6 bases). V shed 8 bases and J shed 0 bases, with 14 bases lying between them. The CDR3 totals 15 residues. Germline-derived CDR1 and CDR2 are MDHEN and SYDVKM. The CDR3 region is CASQGQGGSYNEQFF. In DNA form, the CDR3 reads TGTGCCAGCCAAGGACAAGGGGGCTCCTACAATGAGCAGTTCTTC.

This rearrangement joins TRBV2 to TRBJ2-1; D is perhaps TRBD2 (6 bases). The CDR3 sequence is 14 residues long. Trimming stripped 5 bases from V and 6 bases from J, with 14 bases between. Germline CDR1 reads SNHLY; CDR2 reads FYNNEI. The CDR3 spells CASSFGRTINEQFF. The DNA of the CDR3 is TGTGCCAGCAGTTTCGGGAGAACGATCAATGAGCAGTTCTTC.

The DNA of the CDR3 is TGTGCCAGCAGTTACCACCAGGGGGCTTCGAATCAGCCCCAGCATTTT. Translated, it gives CASSYHQGASNQPQHF. V and J are TRBV6-2 or TRBV6-3 and TRBJ1-5; 8 nucleotides agree with TRBD1. Per germline, CDR1 MNHEY and CDR2 SVGEGT. V was pared by 2 bases and J by 4 bases, with 7 bases of the junction left unmatched. This CDR3 comprises 16 residues.

This sequence joins TRBV28 and TRBJ2-4; D remains ambiguous. V was trimmed by 5 bases and J by 5 bases, leaving 10 bases between them. Germline values: CDR1 MDHEN, CDR2 SYDVKM. The CDR3 length is 13 residues. The CDR3 loop reads CASSPSTQNIQYF. The CDR3 DNA follows: TGTGCCAGCAGTCCCTCGACACAAAACATTCAGTACTTC. Complete variable domain (other parts from reference TRBV28 and TRBJ2-4): DVKVTQSSRYLVKRTGEKVFLECVQDMDHENMFWYRQDPGLGLRLIYFSYDVKMKEKGDIPEGYSVSREKKERFSLILESASTNQTSMYLCASSPSTQNIQYFGAGTRLSVL.

In this sample, this clone turned up a few times. The rearrangement links TRBV9 to TRBJ1-2; 8 bases align to TRBD1. V lost 0 bases to trimming and J lost 4 bases; unmatched junction nucleotides: 5. Germline CDR1 SGDLS, CDR2 YYNGEE. CDR3 length: 15 residues. CDR3 loop: CASSVASGGSYGYTF. CDR3 DNA sequence: TGTGCCAGCAGCGTAGCTTCAGGGGGCAGCTATGGCTACACCTTC. Filled out from reference TRBV9 and TRBJ1-2, the complete variable domain reads DSGVTQTPKHLITATGQRVTLRCSPRSGDLSVYWYQQSLDQGLQFLIQYYNGEERAKGNILERFSAQQFPDLHSELNLSSLELGDSALYFCASSVASGGSYGYTFGSGTRLTVV.

The genes are TRBV28 and TRBJ1-1; D is unclear. The CDR3 consists of 13 residues. Germline V CDR1 and CDR2: MDHEN, SYDVKM. V was cut by 3 bases and J by 6 bases, with 11 bases left in between. For the CDR3, the DNA is TGTGCCAGCAGTTTCCCGGGGTTGCCTGAAGCTTTCTTT. It yields the protein CASSFPGLPEAFF.

This clone was detected once. The chain links TRBV5-1 to TRBJ2-1; TRBD1 matches at 7 bases. Trimming cost V 1 base and J 7 bases; bases outside gene matches: 5. CDR1 and CDR2 from the germline V gene are SGHRS and YFSETQ. The CDR3 loop spans 14 amino acids. The CDR3 loop reads CASSLRGQGNEQFF. CDR3 coding DNA: TGCGCCAGCAGCTTGAGGGGGCAAGGGAATGAGCAGTTCTTC.

The chain carries TRBV27 and TRBJ2-5, with 8 bases identical to TRBD2. Losses at the gene ends were 6 bases for V and 5 bases for J; bases not matched to a gene: 8. Per the germline V gene, CDR1 is MNHEY and CDR2 is SMNVEV (reference sequence). This CDR3 is built from 14 residues. CDR3 DNA: TGTGCCAGCAGCAGAGCGGGAGCACGGGAGACCCAGTACTTC. Encoded protein: CASSRAGARETQYF.